The clone carrying this T cell receptor (beta chain) was seen a few times. Its antigen is currently unknown. The data originate from a study of CD8+CD57+ T cells in acquired aplastic anemia. Study information: The sorted CD4+ and CD8+ cells yielded an average around 3 ug of DNA.

Trimming stripped 5 bases from V and 3 bases from J, with 9 bases between. Germline values: CDR1 SNHLY, CDR2 FYNNEI. The CDR3 is made up of 13 amino acids. General study points: Common to patients and controls were twenty-nine CD8+ CDR3 sequences.

Genomic DNA was employed as the template in profiling TCR beta VDJ and CDR3. MiXCR, applied by TCRdb to the reads, yields one record per CDR3 protein. Of about 130,000 distinct CDR3 sequences in the sample, 41% were seen once. The sample taken for sequencing was sorted CD4+, CD8+, or CD8+CD57+ T cells (not recorded which) from PBMCs. The chain couples TRBV2 to TRBJ2-3; D ambiguous. This clonotype was obtained from a human donor in good health, serving as a control. DNA of the CDR3: TGTGCCAGCAGTCGCGACTTTACAGATACGCAGTATTTT. It translates to CASSRDFTDTQYF.